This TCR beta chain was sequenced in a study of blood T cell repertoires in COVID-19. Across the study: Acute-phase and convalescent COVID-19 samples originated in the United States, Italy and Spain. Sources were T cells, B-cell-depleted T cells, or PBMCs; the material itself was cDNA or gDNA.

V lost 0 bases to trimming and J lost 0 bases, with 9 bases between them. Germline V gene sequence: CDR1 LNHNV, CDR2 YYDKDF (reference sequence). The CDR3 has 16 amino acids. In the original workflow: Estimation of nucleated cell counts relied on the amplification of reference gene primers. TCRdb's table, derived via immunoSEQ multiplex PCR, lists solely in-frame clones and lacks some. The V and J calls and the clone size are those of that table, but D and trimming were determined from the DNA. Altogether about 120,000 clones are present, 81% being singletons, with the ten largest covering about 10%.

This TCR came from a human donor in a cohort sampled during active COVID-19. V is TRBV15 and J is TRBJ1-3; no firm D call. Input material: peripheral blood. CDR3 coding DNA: TGTGCCACCAGCAGAGATACCACAGCCTCTGGAAACACCATATATTTT. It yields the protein CATSRDTTASGNTIYF.